The rows below give T cell receptor beta chains drawn from one sample of a study of T cell changes during pregnancy in multiple sclerosis. Produced via immunoSEQ multiplex PCR; TCRdb's table is partial and in-frame only. The table includes 25,000 to 35,000 clones, more than 90% detected once. The source material was CD4+ T cells from peripheral blood mononuclear cells, sampled in the second trimester of pregnancy. The receptors originated from a female donor in good health, enrolled as a control in a pregnancy study. The CDR3 runs from the conserved cysteine through the conserved F or W. The order of the fields is clone size, J gene, D gene, V gene, CDR3 DNA, CDR3 protein. The D gene is left open where the match is weak. Clone size is given for some rows only: seen once, a few or many times, or a class if the clone is expanded.

- | TRBJ1-1 | TRBD1 | TRBV5-1 | TGCGCCAGCAGCTTGCACCGGGACAGTGGGCACGCTTTCTTT | CASSLHRDSGHAFF
- | TRBJ2-7 | - | TRBV7-2 | TGTGCCAGCAGCCCCGGAGGCCTGAGCTCCTACGAGCAGTACTTC | CASSPGGLSSYEQYF
- | TRBJ2-7 | TRBD2 | TRBV18 | TGTGCCAGCTCACAGGACACTAGCGGGAGGACCCTCAGCTCCTACGAGCAGTACTTC | CASSQDTSGRTLSSYEQYF
once | TRBJ2-6 | - | TRBV27 | TGTGCCAGCAGTGGACACACACAAACGTCTGGGGCCAACGTCCTGACTTTC | CASSGHTQTSGANVLTF
- | TRBJ1-1 | - | TRBV6-6 | TGTGCCAGCAGTTTGGAGGGAAAAGCTTTCTTT | CASSLEGKAFF
once | TRBJ1-5 | - | TRBV7-9 | TGTGCCAGCAGCTTATCAGGGAATCAGCCCCAGCATTTT | CASSLSGNQPQHF
once | TRBJ1-2 | - | TRBV5-1 | TGCGCCAGCAGCACCGGGAACTATGGCTACACCTTC | CASSTGNYGYTF
- | TRBJ1-2 | TRBD1 | TRBV19 | TGTGCCAGTACTTCCAGAGGGGGCGGGTATGGCTACACCTTC | CASTSRGGGYGYTF
- | TRBJ2-3 | - | TRBV11-3 | TGTGCCAGCAAGGCGGGACCAGCGATCACAGATACGCAGTATTTT | CASKAGPAITDTQYF
once | TRBJ1-5 | TRBD1 | TRBV6-5 | TGTGCCAGCAGCGGGACAGGGAATCAGCCCCAGCATTTT | CASSGTGNQPQHF
once | TRBJ2-7 | - | TRBV27 | TGTGCCAGCAGTTTATCCCTCTCCTACGAGCAGTACTTC | CASSLSLSYEQYF
- | TRBJ2-4 | - | TRBV7-2 | TGTGCCAGCAGCTTCCTTGGCAATCTAGCCAAAAACATTCAGTACTTC | CASSFLGNLAKNIQYF
- | TRBJ2-7 | TRBD1 | TRBV7-2 | TGTGCCAGCAGCTCGCGGACAGGGGCATTGGAGCAGTACTTC | CASSSRTGALEQYF
- | TRBJ2-5 | - | TRBV5-1 | TGCGCCAGCAGCTCCACAGGGAAGTTAGGTGAGACCCAGTACTTC | CASSSTGKLGETQYF
- | TRBJ2-7 | - | TRBV5-4 | TGTGCCAGCACACCTGCCGGCGGAAACTACGAGCAGTACTTC | CASTPAGGNYEQYF
- | TRBJ1-1 | - | TRBV12-5 | TGTGCTAGTGGTTTACGCGGGCAGTCTGAAGCTTTCTTT | CASGLRGQSEAFF
- | TRBJ1-2 | - | TRBV9 | TGTGCCAGCAGCGCAACAGGGAACTATGGCTACACCTTC | CASSATGNYGYTF
- | TRBJ2-5 | TRBD2 | TRBV11-3 | TGTGCCAGCAGCCCGCTGGGGCGGGGGGGCCCACAAGAGACCCAGTACTTC | CASSPLGRGGPQETQYF
- | TRBJ1-1 | TRBD1 | TRBV28 | TGTGCCAGCAGTTTGACAGGGGCCCCGGGGACTGAAGCTTTCTTT | CASSLTGAPGTEAFF
- | TRBJ2-7 | TRBD1 | TRBV10-3 | TGTGCCATCAGTTGGACAGGGGAGGACGAGCAGTACTTC | CAISWTGEDEQYF
- | TRBJ2-7 | - | TRBV25-1 | TGTGCCAGCAGTGCCCGACAGGCCGACAATATCGGCGGGCAGTACTTC | CASSARQADNIGGQYF
- | TRBJ1-5 | TRBD1 | TRBV7-8 | TGTGCCAGCAGCTTAGACGGCAGGGGGATTCGCAATCAGCCCCAGCATTTT | CASSLDGRGIRNQPQHF
- | TRBJ1-2 | TRBD1 | TRBV27 | TGTGCCAGCAGTTTTTTCCAGGGGGCGCGGGGCTACACCTTC | CASSFFQGARGYTF
- | TRBJ1-3 | - | TRBV6-5 | TGTGCCAGCACTCGTCGGGGGGCTGGAAACACCATATATTTT | CASTRRGAGNTIYF
- | TRBJ1-5 | TRBD1 | TRBV7-9 | TGTGCCAGCAGCGCGACAGGGGGCAATCAGCCCCAGCATTTT | CASSATGGNQPQHF
- | TRBJ1-1 | - | TRBV10-3 | TGTGCCATCAGTGGAGGGGGGGCTGAAGCTTTCTTT | CAISGGGAEAFF
- | TRBJ2-3 | TRBD2 | TRBV5-1 | TGCGCCAGCAGCCCAGGGACTAGCGGGGGGTACGCTAGCACAGATACGCAGTATTTT | CASSPGTSGGYASTDTQYF
- | TRBJ1-2 | TRBD1 | TRBV7-2 | TGTGCCAGCAGCCCCCGGGACAGTCGAGTGGGCGGCTACACCTTC | CASSPRDSRVGGYTF
- | TRBJ2-1 | TRBD1 | TRBV12-5 | TGTGCTAGTGGTTTGTCCACCGGGACAGGATACAATGAGCAGTTCTTC | CASGLSTGTGYNEQFF
- | TRBJ2-1 | TRBD2 | TRBV29-1 | TGCAGCGTCAAAGCGGGAGGGCCGAATGAGCAGTTCTTC | CSVKAGGPNEQFF
- | TRBJ2-1 | - | TRBV19 | TGTGCCAGTAGTATGAGGGACAATGAGCAGTTCTTC | CASSMRDNEQFF
- | TRBJ2-7 | TRBD2 | TRBV5-8 | TGTGCCAGCAGCTTGGGACTAGCGGGGGGCGAGCAGTACTTC | CASSLGLAGGEQYF
- | TRBJ1-1 | - | TRBV10-2 | TGCGCCAGCAGTGAAAGCGGGGGGCCTGGGGGCCAAAACACTGAAGCTTTCTTT | CASSESGGPGGQNTEAFF
- | TRBJ2-1 | - | TRBV7-9 | TGTGCCAGCAGCTCTCGACAGTTCAATGAGCAGTTCTTC | CASSSRQFNEQFF
- | TRBJ2-5 | TRBD1 | TRBV9 | TGTGCCAGCAGCGCCCAGGACAGGGCCAAAGAGACCCAGTACTTC | CASSAQDRAKETQYF
few | TRBJ1-1 | - | TRBV30 | TGTGCCTGGCTAACCGTGAGGGAAGCTTTCTTT | CAWLTVREAFF
- | TRBJ2-7 | - | TRBV5-1 | TGCGCCAGCAGCTTGCCAGGGCTCTACGAGCAGTACTTC | CASSLPGLYEQYF
- | TRBJ2-7 | TRBD2 | TRBV4-1 | TGCGCCAGCAGCCAGGAATTAGCGGGGGGCCTCTACGAGCAGTACTTC | CASSQELAGGLYEQYF
once | TRBJ2-1 | TRBD2 | TRBV19 | TGTGCCAGTTCTTTCGGGTTCGCTAGCGGGATTGATGAGCAGTTCTTC | CASSFGFASGIDEQFF
- | TRBJ1-5 | - | TRBV19 | TGTGCCAGTAGTATACCCCCCCCACTTAGCAATCAGCCCCAGCATTTT | CASSIPPPLSNQPQHF
- | TRBJ1-1 | - | TRBV6-1 | TGTGCCAGCACCTCCTCTGCGGGACTGAACACTGAAGCTTTCTTT | CASTSSAGLNTEAFF
- | TRBJ2-5 | TRBD1 | TRBV27 | TGTGCCAGCAGTTTGTTAATGGCAGGGGGCTTGGAGACCCAGTACTTC | CASSLLMAGGLETQYF
- | TRBJ2-5 | TRBD2 | TRBV5-6 | TGTGCCAGCAGCTTGGGGGGACTAGCGGGGATCCAAGAGACCCAGTACTTC | CASSLGGLAGIQETQYF
- | TRBJ1-4 | TRBD1 | TRBV6-6 | TGTGCCAGCGACAGGGGGCGAACTAATGAAAAACTGTTTTTT | CASDRGRTNEKLFF
- | TRBJ2-3 | TRBD2 | TRBV7-8 | TGTGCCAGCAGCTTAGCGGCGGTAGCGGGAGGTATAGGCACAGATACGCAGTATTTT | CASSLAAVAGGIGTDTQYF
once | TRBJ2-3 | TRBD2 | TRBV29-1 | TGCAGCGTTGGTGGGACTAGCGGTTACACAGATACGCAGTATTTT | CSVGGTSGYTDTQYF
- | TRBJ2-2 | TRBD2 | TRBV9 | TGTGCCAGCAGCGTCTCCCGGACTAGCGGGATGAACACCGGGGAGCTGTTTTTT | CASSVSRTSGMNTGELFF
- | TRBJ2-1 | TRBD2 | TRBV5-4 | TGTGCCAGCAGCTTGGAAGCAGCGGGGAACTACAATGAGCAGTTCTTC | CASSLEAAGNYNEQFF
- | TRBJ1-2 | - | TRBV19 | TGTGCCAGTAGTATGCCGGTGTATGGCTACACCTTC | CASSMPVYGYTF
- | TRBJ1-2 | - | TRBV7-9 | TGTGCCAGCAGCTTACAGGGGCCTAACTATGGCTACACCTTC | CASSLQGPNYGYTF
- | TRBJ2-1 | TRBD2 | TRBV18 | TGTGCCAGCTCACGTCGGGAGGGTAGCAATGAGCAGTTCTTC | CASSRREGSNEQFF
- | TRBJ2-2 | - | TRBV30 | TGTGCCTGGAGTAGGGCGGGACGGACCGGGGAGCTGTTTTTT | CAWSRAGRTGELFF
- | TRBJ2-1 | - | TRBV30 | TGTGCCTGGAGCTCAGGGGGCGGGGGCTACAATGAGCAGTTCTTC | CAWSSGGGGYNEQFF
- | TRBJ2-1 | TRBD2 | TRBV19 | TGTGCCAGTAGTATAGGGAGACTAGCGACGTACAATGAGCAGTTCTTC | CASSIGRLATYNEQFF
- | TRBJ2-6 | - | TRBV19 | TGTGCCAGCAAATCGCTGGGTCGGGACTCTGGGGCCAACGTCCTGACTTTC | CASKSLGRDSGANVLTF
- | TRBJ1-1 | - | TRBV7-9 | TGTGCCAGCAGAAGAGACAGTTATGAAGCTTTCTTT | CASRRDSYEAFF
- | TRBJ1-2 | - | TRBV7-2 | TGTGCCAGCAGCCCGGACAGCTATGGCTACACCTTC | CASSPDSYGYTF
- | TRBJ1-6 | TRBD1 | TRBV13 | TGTGCCAGCAGCTTTGGACAGGGAAATTCACCCCTCCACTTT | CASSFGQGNSPLHF